This T cell receptor beta chain was sequenced during a study of response to subunit inactivated influenza vaccine. Study-wide findings and caveats: The authors put forward the suggestion that each seasonal influenza vaccination may bring in only a limited number of new T cells.

TCRdb reanalysed the RT-PCR reads using MiXCR and keeps one entry per CDR3 protein. The table lists roughly 180,000 distinct CDR3 sequences, about 10% of them singletons. Regarding this clonotype: What it binds is not known.

Germline-derived CDR1 and CDR2 are SGHRS and YFSETQ. The J segment lost 3 bases and the V segment lost 4 bases, leaving 7 bases of the junction unmatched. The length of the CDR3 is 15 residues. The chain employs TRBV5-1 and TRBJ2-3; 8 bases map to TRBD2. Sample: non-naive T cells sorted from PBMCs, taken on the day of vaccination. The sequence came from a man aged 50 or older who received an inactivated influenza vaccine. CDR3 nucleotides: TGCGCCAGCAGCCCCAGCGGGAGTGGAACAGATACGCAGTATTTT. The encoded protein is CASSPSGSGTDTQYF.